This TCR beta chain was obtained from a study of regulatory T cells in long-lasting Graves disease. Findings and caveats of the study: It was in persistent disease that TRBV28, TRBJ1-2 and TRBJ2-5 were favored. Analyses excluded thyroid tissue, covering peripheral blood alone. Compared with new cases, persistent Graves' patients showed reduced TCR diversity.

iRepertoire HTBI primers and Arm-PCR of CDR3 regions built TCR beta libraries. TCRdb ran MiXCR on the multiplex PCR reads and lists one entry per CDR3 protein. The sample lists 400,000 to 500,000 distinct CDR3 sequences; roughly 15% were seen once. Time point indicated: newly diagnosed GD, antithyroid drugs for less than 3 months. Following extraction of RNA from PBMCs, that RNA was used to make the TCR library. The patients were enrolled through endocrinology in Xi'an, China. This clonotype was counted between two and nine times. Antigen unknown. The V gene end was trimmed by 7 bases and the J gene end by 5 bases; junction bases not matched to a gene: 6. This CDR3 is 15 amino acids long. The same data also contributed to another study, on T cells in Graves' hyperthyroidism and ophthalmopathy.

The receptor was isolated from a young woman with Graves disease. The chain uses TRBV12-3 or TRBV12-4 and TRBJ2-1; 12 bases line up with TRBD2. The sequenced sample was peripheral blood mononuclear cells (PBMCs), obtained at new diagnosis, from a patient treated with antithyroid drugs. In DNA form, the CDR3 reads TGTGCCAGCAACCTAGCGGGAGGGCCCCACAATGAGCAGTTCTTC. Translating gives CASNLAGGPHNEQFF.